The next 24 T cell receptor beta chains were all read from a single sample in a study of T cell responses to AZD1222 COVID-19 vaccine. Produced via immunoSEQ multiplex PCR; TCRdb's table is partial and in-frame only. The sample contains approximately 97,000 clones, approximately 91% of which appear only once. The starting material was peripheral blood, obtained on day 0 of AZD1222 vaccination. The receptor set was obtained from an adult in good health.

V gene TRBV6-4 combines with J gene TRBJ1-4; maybe TRBD1 (5 bases). The CDR3 contains 15 residues. V was shortened by 8 bases and J by 4 bases, with 17 bases between the two germline ends. The V gene's germline CDR1 is MRHNA and CDR2 SNTAGT. CDR3 sequence (DNA): TGTGCCAGCTCGCGCTATGGGACCAATAATGAAAAACTGTTTTTT. It yields the protein CASSRYGTNNEKLFF.

The chain is built from TRBV27 and TRBJ1-6; no firm D call. The CDR3 sequence is 19 residues long. Germline values: CDR1 MNHEY, CDR2 SMNVEV (reference sequence). The V gene lost 3 bases and the J gene lost 0 bases, with 18 bases spanning the gap. The CDR3 DNA sequence: TGTGCCAGCAGTTTTGAAGGCCCGGGCATGAGCTCCTATAATTCACCCCTCCACTTT. It is translated as CASSFEGPGMSSYNSPLHF.

CDR3 DNA sequence: TGTGCCAGCAGTTCCGGGAAGGTACCGTACTTC. It specifies CASSSGKVPYF. The rearrangement links TRBV12-3 or TRBV12-4 to TRBJ2-5; tentative D call: TRBD2 (5 bases). V gave up 4 bases and J gave up 13 bases, with 13 bases separating them. This CDR3 is 11 amino acids long.

The chain uses TRBV28 and TRBJ1-2; 10 nucleotides line up with TRBD1. Germline V lookup: CDR1 MDHEN, CDR2 SYDVKM. The CDR3 loop spans 14 amino acids. Trimming cost V 2 bases and J 5 bases; bases outside gene matches: 2. CDR3 DNA sequence: TGTGCCAGCAGTTTACCGGGACAGGGGTATGGCTACACCTTC. Protein: CASSLPGQGYGYTF.

This rearrangement joins TRBV7-2 to TRBJ1-5; 7 bases align to TRBD1. V shed 6 bases and J 9 bases; nucleotides not matched to a gene: 11. Germline CDR1 and CDR2: SGHTA and FQGNSA. This CDR3 has 14 amino acids. CDR3 sequence: CASRRGDSPGPQHF. As DNA, the CDR3 is TGTGCCAGCAGAAGGGGGGACAGCCCTGGGCCCCAGCATTTT.

This clone was seen more than once but under ten times. V is TRBV2 and J is TRBJ1-2; no definite D call. In germline, CDR1 is SNHLY, CDR2 FYNNEI. With 8 bases removed from V and 3 bases from J, the gap between germline ends came to 13 bases. This CDR3 has 13 amino acids. The CDR3 reads CASSALKDYGYTF. The CDR3 DNA sequence: TGTGCCAGCTCCGCCCTGAAGGACTATGGCTACACCTTC.

The J gene is TRBJ1-2, the V gene TRBV7-2; 10 positions agree with TRBD1. Germline-derived CDR1 and CDR2 are SGHTA and FQGNSA. Unmatched junction bases numbered 5, after V lost 4 bases and J lost 3 bases. This CDR3 is built from 15 residues. The CDR3 protein is CASSSAGQGYYGYTF. DNA of the CDR3: TGTGCCAGCAGCTCAGCGGGACAGGGGTACTATGGCTACACCTTC. The complete variable domain, with remaining parts taken from reference TRBV7-2 and TRBJ1-2, reads GAGVSQSPSNKVTEKGKDVELRCDPISGHTALYWYRQSLGQGLEFLIYFQGNSAPDKSGLPSDRFSAERTGGSVSTLTIQRTQQEDSAVYLCASSSAGQGYYGYTFGSGTRLTVV.

This chain uses TRBV4-1 with TRBJ1-3; D is undetermined. CDR1 is MGHRA, CDR2 YSYEKL, per germline. Trimming shortened V by 4 bases and J by 0 bases, and 10 bases separated the two germline ends. The CDR3 contains 15 residues. The CDR3 reads CASSPSQASGNTIYF. CDR3 bases: TGCGCCAGCAGCCCCTCGCAGGCCTCTGGAAACACCATATATTTT.

The chain links TRBV30 to TRBJ2-1, with a tentative D call TRBD1 (6 bases). The CDR3 is made up of 15 amino acids. V lost 0 bases to trimming and J lost 2 bases, with 11 bases between them. In germline, CDR1 is GTSNPN, CDR2 SVGIG (reference sequence). The CDR3 is CAWSVRDKPYNEQFF. CDR3 sequence (DNA): TGTGCCTGGAGTGTACGGGACAAACCCTACAATGAGCAGTTCTTC.

The rearrangement joins TRBV10-3 to TRBJ2-5; 7 nucleotides match TRBD1. Germline CDR1 and CDR2: ENHRY and SYGVKD. CDR3 size: 14 residues. After removal of 4 bases from V and 2 bases from J, the junction contained 4 bases not matched to a gene. The DNA of the CDR3 is TGTGCCATCAGTGGATCAGGGGGTCAAGAGACCCAGTACTTC. Its translation is CAISGSGGQETQYF.

The chain joins TRBV7-2 to TRBJ1-6; 7 nucleotides agree with TRBD1. The CDR3 loop spans 14 amino acids. With 7 bases clipped from V and 8 bases from J, the junction kept 8 bases outside the gene matches. Germline values: CDR1 SGHTA, CDR2 FQGNSA. The CDR3 loop is CASTPGQLYSPLHF. CDR3 nucleotides: TGTGCCAGCACCCCGGGACAGCTTTATTCACCCCTCCACTTT.

Here the CDR3 DNA reads TGTGCCAGCAGCATATTCCTCACAGATACGCAGTATTTT. Its translation: CASSIFLTDTQYF. The chain recombines TRBV11-2 with TRBJ2-3; D is ambiguous. Germline loops: CDR1 SGHAT, CDR2 FQNNGV. This CDR3 is 13 amino acids long. Trimming left V 5 bases short and J 2 bases short, with 8 bases between.

V and J are TRBV15 and TRBJ1-4; D is uncertain. CDR1 LNHNV and CDR2 YYDKDF come from the germline V gene (reference sequence). V lost 3 bases and J 0 bases, leaving 14 bases between the germline ends. CDR3 length: 17 residues. CDR3 protein: CATSSGPIQATNEKLFF. Written as DNA, the CDR3 is TGTGCCACCAGCAGCGGGCCGATTCAGGCAACTAATGAAAAACTGTTTTTT.

The chain is built from TRBV7-9 and TRBJ1-1; maybe TRBD1 (6 bases). Looked up from germline, CDR1 is SEHNR and CDR2 is FQNEAQ (reference sequence). The V end lost 5 bases, the J end lost 5 bases, and 18 bases lay between the germline ends. The CDR3 loop spans 15 amino acids. The CDR3 protein is CASSAAGHGGTEAFF. In DNA, the CDR3 is TGTGCCAGCAGCGCCGCGGGACACGGCGGGACTGAAGCTTTCTTT. The whole variable domain, filled in from reference TRBV7-9 and TRBJ1-1, reads DTGVSQNPRHKITKRGQNVTFRCDPISEHNRLYWYRQTLGQGPEFLTYFQNEAQLEKSRLLSDRFSAERPKGSFSTLEIQRTEQGDSAMYLCASSAAGHGGTEAFFGQGTRLTVV.

V is TRBV7-2 and J is TRBJ2-3, with D possibly being TRBD2 (7 bases). Germline loops: CDR1 SGHTA, CDR2 FQGNSA. CDR3 length equals 15 residues. Trimming removed 4 bases from V and 0 bases from J, with 11 bases in between. Here the CDR3 reads CASSSGGLSTDTQYF. In DNA, the CDR3 is TGTGCCAGCAGCTCCGGGGGGCTTAGCACAGATACGCAGTATTTT.

The gene calls are TRBV29-1 and TRBJ1-1; D possibly corresponds to TRBD1 (6 bases). Between the trimmed V and J ends, which lost 4 bases and 11 bases, there was a span of 11 bases. CDR3 length: 10 amino acids. Germline values: CDR1 SQVTM, CDR2 ANQGSEA. The CDR3 reads CSVVHRDAFF. CDR3 coding DNA: TGCAGCGTTGTTCACAGGGATGCTTTCTTT.

The rearrangement joins TRBV19 to TRBJ1-3; no clear D. Germline V gives CDR1 LNHDA, CDR2 SQIVND (reference sequence). The CDR3 totals 17 residues. V was shortened by 7 bases and J by 0 bases, with 19 bases between the two germline ends. CDR3 residues: CASTPAAGVYSGNTIYF. CDR3 DNA: TGTGCCAGTACTCCCGCCGCCGGGGTTTACTCTGGAAACACCATATATTTT.

The chain is built from TRBV6-5 and TRBJ2-1; 7 bases are a match to TRBD2. Trimming removed 0 bases from V and 10 bases from J; junction bases left unmatched: 6. CDR3 size: 14 residues. The germline V gene has CDR1 MNHEY and CDR2 SVGAGI. CDR3 protein: CASSYSLWGGEQFF. The CDR3, as DNA: TGTGCCAGCAGTTACTCCCTCTGGGGAGGGGAGCAGTTCTTC.

V gene TRBV2 combines with J gene TRBJ2-6; D is possibly TRBD1 or TRBD2 (5 bases each). V was pared by 1 base and J by 4 bases, with 11 bases between. This CDR3 region has 16 residues. The germline CDR1 and CDR2 sequences are SNHLY and FYNNEI. In DNA form, the CDR3 reads TGTGCCAGCAGTGAAGGGGCCGGGGACGGGGCCAACGTCCTGACTTTC. Protein: CASSEGAGDGANVLTF.

The chain has TRBV5-1 and TRBJ2-5; D might be TRBD1 (6 bases). CDR1 is SGHRS, CDR2 YFSETQ, per germline. The CDR3 extends over 16 amino acids. Trimming removed 1 base at V and 5 bases at J, with 18 bases between. DNA of the CDR3: TGCGCCAGCAGCTTGAGGGGCGCCCGGCAGGGGGAGACCCAGTACTTC. This gives the protein CASSLRGARQGETQYF.

This sequence joins TRBV2 and TRBJ1-4; 7 nucleotides align to TRBD1. From germline, CDR1 is SNHLY and CDR2 FYNNEI. J lost 6 bases, V lost 6 bases, and 16 bases had no gene match. The CDR3 totals 17 residues. CDR3 in amino acids: CASSPSPTGVVYEKLFF. The CDR3 coding sequence is TGTGCCAGCAGCCCCTCCCCTACAGGGGTTGTGTATGAAAAACTGTTTTTT.

In its sample, this clone was seen once. Here the CDR3 DNA reads TGTGCCAGCAGTCCCCTTCAGAGCAATCAGCCCCAGCATTTT. Protein: CASSPLQSNQPQHF. This sequence joins TRBV27 and TRBJ1-5; D gene uncertain. CDR3 length: 14 amino acids. CDR1 MNHEY and CDR2 SMNVEV come from the germline V gene (reference sequence). Trimming cost V 5 bases and J 1 base, with 9 bases left between them.

This clone was seen only once. V usage is TRBV28 and J usage is TRBJ2-6, with no clear D. The V gene's germline CDR1 is MDHEN and CDR2 SYDVKM. The CDR3 is 17 amino acids. The V and J ends lost 7 bases and 2 bases respectively, with 18 bases between them. The CDR3 sequence: CASNPTPGSPGANVLTF. The CDR3 nucleotides read TGTGCCAGCAATCCGACCCCGGGCTCTCCTGGGGCCAACGTCCTGACTTTC. The full variable domain, with the rest looked up from reference TRBV28 and TRBJ2-6, is DVKVTQSSRYLVKRTGEKVFLECVQDMDHENMFWYRQDPGLGLRLIYFSYDVKMKEKGDIPEGYSVSREKKERFSLILESASTNQTSMYLCASNPTPGSPGANVLTFGAGSRLTVL.

This sequence joins TRBV30 and TRBJ1-6; no clear D. The CDR3 has 14 amino acids. In germline, CDR1 is GTSNPN, CDR2 SVGIG (reference sequence). V was shortened by 3 bases and J by 9 bases, with 15 bases between the two germline ends. The CDR3 coding sequence is TGTGCCTGGAGCGAGGGCCCATCCTTTTCACCCCTCCACTTT. This sequence encodes CAWSEGPSFSPLHF. The full variable domain, completed using reference TRBV30 and TRBJ1-6, is SQTIHQWPATLVQPVGSPLSLECTVEGTSNPNLYWYRQAAGRGLQLLFYSVGIGQISSEVPQNLSASRPQDRQFILSSKKLLLSDSGFYLCAWSEGPSFSPLHFGNGTRLTVT.